The 4 T cell receptor beta chains below all came from one sample that was sequenced in a study of graft-versus-host responses after intestinal transplantation. These TCRs are of unknown antigen specificity. The repertoire was sequenced with immunoSEQ multiplex PCR; TCRdb's copy has only in-frame clones and lacks some. The data hold roughly 100,000 clones, with 93% observed a single time. Specimen: unstimulated CD8+ T cells sorted from spleen or lymph node cells, collected before intestinal transplant. These receptors came from a human donor who received an intestinal transplant.

This clone was observed a single time. The V and J genes are TRBV27 and TRBJ1-1; D gene unclear. The ends were cut back, 3 bases at V and 4 bases at J, with 3 bases in the middle. CDR3 length: 11 amino acids. Germline CDR1 MNHEY, CDR2 SMNVEV (reference sequence). The CDR3 DNA reads as TGTGCCAGCAGTTTTGGCACTGAAGCTTTCTTT. It translates to CASSFGTEAFF.

This chain joins TRBV27 and TRBJ2-3, with D maybe TRBD2 (6 bases). Germline-derived CDR1 and CDR2 are MNHEY and SMNVEV (reference sequence). Deletions cut 1 base from V and 2 bases from J, with 13 bases between. The CDR3 loop spans 16 amino acids. The CDR3: CASSLFRDFDTDTQYF. The CDR3 coding sequence is TGTGCCAGCAGTTTATTCCGGGACTTCGACACAGATACGCAGTATTTT.

The gene calls are TRBV6-5 and TRBJ1-2, with D unclear. V was shortened by 6 bases and J by 4 bases, with 12 bases between the two germline ends. Germline CDR1 and CDR2: MNHEY and SVGAGI. CDR3 size: 13 residues. The CDR3 region is CASRPDGLYGYTF. The CDR3 DNA reads as TGTGCCAGCAGGCCGGACGGACTCTATGGCTACACCTTC.

This sequence joins TRBV7-3 and TRBJ2-1, with D possibly matching TRBD2 (5 bases). Germline-derived CDR1 and CDR2 are SGHTA and FQGTGA. V was cut by 1 base and J by 8 bases, with 12 bases left in between. This CDR3 has 14 residues. The CDR3 spells CASSLKAYGDEQFF. For the CDR3, the DNA is TGTGCCAGCAGCTTAAAGGCATACGGGGATGAGCAGTTCTTC.